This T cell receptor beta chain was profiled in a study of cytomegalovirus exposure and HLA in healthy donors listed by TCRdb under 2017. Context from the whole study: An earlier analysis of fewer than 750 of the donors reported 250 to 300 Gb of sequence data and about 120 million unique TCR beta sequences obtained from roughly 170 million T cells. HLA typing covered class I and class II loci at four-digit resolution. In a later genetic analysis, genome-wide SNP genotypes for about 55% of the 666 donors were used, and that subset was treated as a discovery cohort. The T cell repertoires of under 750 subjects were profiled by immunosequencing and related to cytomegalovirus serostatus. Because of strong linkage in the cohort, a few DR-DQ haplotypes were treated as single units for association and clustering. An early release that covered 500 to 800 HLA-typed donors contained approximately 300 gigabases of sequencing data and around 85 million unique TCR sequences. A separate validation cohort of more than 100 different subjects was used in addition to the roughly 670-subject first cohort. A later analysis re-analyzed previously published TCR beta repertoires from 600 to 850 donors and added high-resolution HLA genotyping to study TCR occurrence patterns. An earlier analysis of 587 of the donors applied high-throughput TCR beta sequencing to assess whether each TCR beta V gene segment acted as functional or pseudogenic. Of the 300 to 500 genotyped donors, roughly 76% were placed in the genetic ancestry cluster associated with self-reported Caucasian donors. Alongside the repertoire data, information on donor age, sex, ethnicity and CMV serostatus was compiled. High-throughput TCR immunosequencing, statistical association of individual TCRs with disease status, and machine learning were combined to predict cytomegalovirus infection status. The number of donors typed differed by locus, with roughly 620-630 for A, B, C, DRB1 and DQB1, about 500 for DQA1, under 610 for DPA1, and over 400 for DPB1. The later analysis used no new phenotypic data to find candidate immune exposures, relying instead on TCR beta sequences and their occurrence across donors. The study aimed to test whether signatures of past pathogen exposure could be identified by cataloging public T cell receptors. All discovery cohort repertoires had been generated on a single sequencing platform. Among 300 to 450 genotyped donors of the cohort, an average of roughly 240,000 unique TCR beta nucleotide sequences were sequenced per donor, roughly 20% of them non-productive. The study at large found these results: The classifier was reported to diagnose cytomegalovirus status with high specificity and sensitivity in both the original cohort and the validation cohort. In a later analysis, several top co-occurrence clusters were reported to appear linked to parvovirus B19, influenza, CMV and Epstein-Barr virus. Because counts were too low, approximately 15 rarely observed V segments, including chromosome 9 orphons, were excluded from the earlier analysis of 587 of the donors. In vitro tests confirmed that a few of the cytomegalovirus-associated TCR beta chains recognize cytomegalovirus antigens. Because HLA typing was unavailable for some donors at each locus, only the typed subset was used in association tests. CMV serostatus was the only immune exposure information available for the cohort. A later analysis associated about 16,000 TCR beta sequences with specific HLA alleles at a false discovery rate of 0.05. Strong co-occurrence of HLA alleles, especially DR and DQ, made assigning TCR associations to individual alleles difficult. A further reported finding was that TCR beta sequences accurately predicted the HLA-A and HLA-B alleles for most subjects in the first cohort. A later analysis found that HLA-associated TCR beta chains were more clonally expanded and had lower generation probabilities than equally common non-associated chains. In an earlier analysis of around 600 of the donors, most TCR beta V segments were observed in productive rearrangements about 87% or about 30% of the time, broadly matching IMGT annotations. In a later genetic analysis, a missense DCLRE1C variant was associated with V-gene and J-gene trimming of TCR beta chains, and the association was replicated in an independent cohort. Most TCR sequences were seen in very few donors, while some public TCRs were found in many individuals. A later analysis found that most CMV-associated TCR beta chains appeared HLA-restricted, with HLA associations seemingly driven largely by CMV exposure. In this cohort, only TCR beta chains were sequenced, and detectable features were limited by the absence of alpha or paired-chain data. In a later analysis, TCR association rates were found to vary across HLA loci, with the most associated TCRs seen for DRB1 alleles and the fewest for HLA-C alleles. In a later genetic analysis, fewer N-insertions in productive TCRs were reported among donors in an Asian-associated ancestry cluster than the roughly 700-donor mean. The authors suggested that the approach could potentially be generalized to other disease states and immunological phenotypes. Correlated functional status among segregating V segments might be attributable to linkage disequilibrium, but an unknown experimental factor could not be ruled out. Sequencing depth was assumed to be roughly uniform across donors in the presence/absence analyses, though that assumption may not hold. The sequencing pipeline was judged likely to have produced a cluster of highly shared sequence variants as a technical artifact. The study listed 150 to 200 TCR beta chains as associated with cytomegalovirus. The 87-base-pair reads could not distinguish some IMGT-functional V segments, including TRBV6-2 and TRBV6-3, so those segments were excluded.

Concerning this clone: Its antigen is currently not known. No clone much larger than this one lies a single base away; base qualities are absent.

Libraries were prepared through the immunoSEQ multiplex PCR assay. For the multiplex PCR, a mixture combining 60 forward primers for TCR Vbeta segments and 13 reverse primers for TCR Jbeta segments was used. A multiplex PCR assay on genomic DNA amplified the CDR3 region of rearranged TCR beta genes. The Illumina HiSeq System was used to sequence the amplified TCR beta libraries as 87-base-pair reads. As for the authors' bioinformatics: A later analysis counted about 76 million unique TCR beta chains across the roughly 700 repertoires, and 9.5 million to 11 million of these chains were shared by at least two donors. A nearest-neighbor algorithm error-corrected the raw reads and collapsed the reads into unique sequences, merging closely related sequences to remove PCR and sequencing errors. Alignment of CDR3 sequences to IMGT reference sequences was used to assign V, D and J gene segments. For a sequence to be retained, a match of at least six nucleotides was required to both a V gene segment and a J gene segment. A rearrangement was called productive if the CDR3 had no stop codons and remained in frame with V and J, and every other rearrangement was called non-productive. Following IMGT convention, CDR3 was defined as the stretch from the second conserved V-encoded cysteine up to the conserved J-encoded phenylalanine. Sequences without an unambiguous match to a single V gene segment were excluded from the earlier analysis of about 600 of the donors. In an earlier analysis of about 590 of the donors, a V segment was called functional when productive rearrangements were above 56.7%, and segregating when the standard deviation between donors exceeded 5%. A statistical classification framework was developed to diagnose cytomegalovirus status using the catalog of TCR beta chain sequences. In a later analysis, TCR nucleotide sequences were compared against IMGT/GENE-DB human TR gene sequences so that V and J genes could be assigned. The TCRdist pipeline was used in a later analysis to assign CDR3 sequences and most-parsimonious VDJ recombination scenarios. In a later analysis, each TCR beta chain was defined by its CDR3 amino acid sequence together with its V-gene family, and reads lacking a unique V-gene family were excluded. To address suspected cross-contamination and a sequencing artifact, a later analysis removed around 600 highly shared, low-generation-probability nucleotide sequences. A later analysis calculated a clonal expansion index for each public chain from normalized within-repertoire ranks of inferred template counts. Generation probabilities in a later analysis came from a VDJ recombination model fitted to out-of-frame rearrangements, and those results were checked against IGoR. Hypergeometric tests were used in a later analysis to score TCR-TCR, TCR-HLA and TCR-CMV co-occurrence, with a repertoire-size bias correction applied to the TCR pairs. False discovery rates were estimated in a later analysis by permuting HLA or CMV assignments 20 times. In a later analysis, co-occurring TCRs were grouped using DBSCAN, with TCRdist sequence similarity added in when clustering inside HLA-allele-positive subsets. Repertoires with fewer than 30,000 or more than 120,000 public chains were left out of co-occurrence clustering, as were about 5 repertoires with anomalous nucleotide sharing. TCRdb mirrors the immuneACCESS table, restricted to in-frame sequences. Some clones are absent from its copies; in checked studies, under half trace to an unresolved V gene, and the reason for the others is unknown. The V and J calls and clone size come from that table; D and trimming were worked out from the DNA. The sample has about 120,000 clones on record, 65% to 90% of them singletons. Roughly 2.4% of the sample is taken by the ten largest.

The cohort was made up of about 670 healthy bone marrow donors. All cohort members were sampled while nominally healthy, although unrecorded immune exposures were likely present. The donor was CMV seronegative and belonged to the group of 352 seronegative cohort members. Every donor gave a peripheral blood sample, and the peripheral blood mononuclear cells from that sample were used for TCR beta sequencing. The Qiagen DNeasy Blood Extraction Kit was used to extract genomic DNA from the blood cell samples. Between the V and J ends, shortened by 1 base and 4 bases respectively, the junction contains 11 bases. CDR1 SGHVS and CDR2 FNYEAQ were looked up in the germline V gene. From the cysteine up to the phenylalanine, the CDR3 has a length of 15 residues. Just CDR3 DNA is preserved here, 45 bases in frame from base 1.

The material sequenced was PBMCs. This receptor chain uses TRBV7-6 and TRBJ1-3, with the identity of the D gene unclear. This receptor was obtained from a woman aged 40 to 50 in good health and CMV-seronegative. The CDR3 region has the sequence CASSLEGGSGNTIYF. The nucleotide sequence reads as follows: TGTGCCAGCAGCTTAGAAGGAGGGTCAGGAAACACCATATATTTT.